This TCR beta chain was obtained from a study of blood T cell repertoires in COVID-19. Study overall: The United States, Italy and Spain supplied acute and convalescent COVID-19 samples. PBMCs, B-cell-depleted T cells, or T cells were the source of the cDNA or gDNA that made up the material.

CDR1 and CDR2 from the germline V gene are SGHAT and FQDESV (reference sequence). The CDR3 sequence is 14 residues long. Trimming took off 5 bases at V and 9 bases at J, with 20 bases between the two ends. The table came from immunoSEQ multiplex PCR; TCRdb's copy has only in-frame clones and leaves some out. There are under 85,000 clones in the sample; 82% occur only once, and around a fifth lies in the top ten. Material for sequencing was peripheral blood. The chain carries TRBV11-1 and TRBJ2-7; possibly TRBD1 for D (6 bases). The source of this sequence is a human donor in a cohort sampled during active COVID-19. CDR3 in amino acids: CASSDRRTDPAQYF. The CDR3 DNA is TGTGCCAGCAGCGATCGAAGGACAGATCCTGCGCAGTACTTC.